This passage covers 22 T cell receptor beta chains from one sample sequenced in a study of shared clonotypes between healthy human individuals. Data came from immunoSEQ multiplex PCR; TCRdb stores just in-frame clones and leaves some out. The data show around 2,100,000 clones, with about 94% seen just once and 1% to 1.5% held by the top ten. The naive CD8 subset, CD45RO-negative cells positively selected for CCR7, excluded terminally differentiated effector memory CD45RA+ cells. The sequencing input was naive CD8+ T cells sorted from blood. The origin of the receptors is a man aged 18 to 35 in good health.

In regard to this clone: This CDR3 is also generated by other DNA sequences in the sample. CDR3: CASSFPTGFDYGYTF. DNA of the CDR3: TGTGCCAGCAGCTTCCCTACAGGGTTCGACTATGGCTACACCTTC. This chain connects TRBV7-9 to TRBJ1-2; tentative D call: TRBD1 (6 bases). The CDR3 length is 15 residues. CDR1 and CDR2 (germline): SEHNR, FQNEAQ (reference sequence). V lost 3 bases and J lost 3, with 14 bases in between.

This CDR3 is CASRYTARQDTQYF. The CDR3 DNA reads as TGTGCCAGCAGGTACACAGCGCGTCAAGATACGCAGTATTTT. This sequence joins TRBV6-1 and TRBJ2-3; D unclear. CDR3 length: 14 residues. CDR1 and CDR2 from the germline V gene are MNHNS and SASEGT. Trimming took off 6 bases at V and 5 bases at J, with 15 bases between the two ends.

The gene calls are TRBV4-3 and TRBJ1-5; TRBD1 matches 8 bases. The CDR3 sequence is 15 residues long. With V trimmed by 4 bases and J by 5 bases, 7 bases remained unmatched. The V gene's germline CDR1 is LGHNA and CDR2 YSLEER. The CDR3 DNA sequence: TGCGCCAGCAGCCGCTTGACAGGGGTAGATCAGCCCCAGCATTTT. Residues: CASSRLTGVDQPQHF.

CDR3 nucleotides: TGTGCCAGCAGTCATGACGGCGCCTACGAGCAGTACTTC. This codes for CASSHDGAYEQYF. The chain is built from TRBV7-9 and TRBJ2-7; the D is unclear. V lost 6 bases and J 2 bases, leaving 11 bases between the germline ends. CDR1 is SEHNR, CDR2 FQNEAQ, per germline (reference sequence). This CDR3 has 13 amino acids.

The chain joins TRBV9 to TRBJ2-5; 7 bases fit TRBD2. Unmatched junction bases numbered 16, after V lost 3 bases and J lost 5 bases. CDR1 and CDR2 (germline): SGDLS, YYNGEE. The CDR3 totals 17 residues. CDR3 amino acids: CASSGTPFGGFGETQYF. The DNA for the CDR3 is TGTGCCAGCAGCGGAACCCCCTTCGGGGGGTTCGGGGAGACCCAGTACTTC.

The rearrangement links TRBV7-9 to TRBJ2-5; 7 bases are shared with TRBD1. This CDR3 spans 15 amino acids. V lost 0 bases and J lost 4; bases outside the gene matches: 5. CDR1 and CDR2 from the germline V gene are SEHNR and FQNEAQ (reference sequence). CDR3 sequence reads: CASSLATGRSETQYF. The CDR3 DNA is TGTGCCAGCAGCTTAGCGACAGGGCGTTCAGAGACCCAGTACTTC.

V and J are TRBV27 and TRBJ2-1; weak D call: TRBD2 (6 bases). Per the germline V gene, CDR1 is MNHEY and CDR2 is SMNVEV (reference sequence). The CDR3 covers 14 residues. V lost 1 base and J lost 9, with 13 bases in between. The chain's CDR3 is CASSLLGGPREQFF. The CDR3 DNA follows: TGTGCCAGCAGTTTATTAGGAGGGCCCCGTGAGCAGTTCTTC.

The genes are TRBV9 and TRBJ2-3; 7 nucleotides line up with TRBD1. Germline V gives CDR1 SGDLS, CDR2 YYNGEE. The CDR3 sequence is 15 residues long. J was trimmed by 4 bases and V by 0 bases; bases with no gene match: 5. CDR3 in DNA: TGTGCCAGCAGCGTAGAGGGGGCGATGTCAGATACGCAGTATTTT. Protein: CASSVEGAMSDTQYF.

The CDR3 DNA follows: TGTGCCAGCAGTTTAATAGACGCCCACGAGCAGTACTTC. Amino acids: CASSLIDAHEQYF. The chain links TRBV6-1 to TRBJ2-7; D gene unclear. Germline lookup yields CDR1 MNHNS and CDR2 SASEGT. Trimming removed 5 bases at V and 5 bases at J, with 13 bases between. This CDR3 contains 13 residues.

The rearrangement uses TRBV7-9 and TRBJ1-1; no definite D call. V lost 7 bases and J 1 base, leaving 10 bases between the germline ends. This CDR3 has 13 residues. Germline CDR1 is SEHNR and CDR2 is FQNEAQ (reference sequence). In DNA form, the CDR3 reads TGTGCCAGCAACGATAAGGGGAACACTGAAGCTTTCTTT. Translation: CASNDKGNTEAFF.

V gene TRBV9 combines with J gene TRBJ1-4; D might be TRBD1 (6 bases). The germline V gene encodes CDR1 SGDLS and CDR2 YYNGEE. The germline V and J ends were trimmed by 0 bases and 6 bases, with 6 bases remaining between them. The CDR3 loop spans 13 amino acids. CDR3 nucleotide sequence: TGTGCCAGCAGCGTAGACAGGGATGAAAAACTGTTTTTT. Translating gives CASSVDRDEKLFF.

This sequence joins TRBV4-1 and TRBJ2-4; D remains unclear. Germline V gene data show CDR1 as MGHRA and CDR2 as YSYEKL. CDR3 length equals 17 residues. Between the trimmed V and J ends, which lost 1 base and 3 bases, there was a span of 16 bases. This chain's CDR3 is CASSQVDNPEFKNIQYF. The CDR3 region has the DNA TGCGCCAGCAGCCAAGTAGATAACCCGGAATTCAAAAACATTCAGTACTTC.

The chain uses TRBV28 and TRBJ2-7; 8 bases map to TRBD1. Losses at the gene ends were 7 bases for V and 0 bases for J; bases not matched to a gene: 5. Per the germline V gene, CDR1 is MDHEN and CDR2 is SYDVKM. The CDR3 spans 14 residues. The CDR3 DNA sequence: TGTGCCAGCACCATACAGGGGGGCTCCTACGAGCAGTACTTC. Translation: CASTIQGGSYEQYF.

The V call is TRBV2, the J call TRBJ2-1; TRBD2 agrees at 12 bases. The CDR3 totals 17 residues. Germline V gene sequence: CDR1 SNHLY, CDR2 FYNNEI. The junction had 8 bases not matched to a gene; V was cut back by 3 bases and J by 5 bases. The CDR3 nucleotides are TGTGCCAGCAGTGATCTAGCGGGGGGGCTAGGTAACAATGAGCAGTTCTTC. This gives the protein CASSDLAGGLGNNEQFF.

This chain links TRBV9 with TRBJ1-5; D unclear. V was clipped by 4 bases and J by 3 bases, with 14 bases between them. Germline CDR1 reads SGDLS; CDR2 reads YYNGEE. This CDR3 is built from 15 residues. The CDR3: CASSLSGGNNQPQHF. In nucleotides, the CDR3 is TGTGCCAGCAGCCTAAGCGGAGGGAACAATCAGCCCCAGCATTTT.

The chain is built from TRBV7-2 and TRBJ1-3; tentative D call: TRBD1 (6 bases). The CDR3 loop spans 14 amino acids. Per germline, CDR1 SGHTA and CDR2 FQGNSA. Trimming left V 4 bases short and J 2 bases short, with 9 bases between. The CDR3 DNA reads as TGTGCCAGCAGCTCCGGGACACCTGGAAACACCATATATTTT. Translation: CASSSGTPGNTIYF.

With regard to this clone: Other DNA sequences in this specimen translate into the identical CDR3. The chain uses TRBV6-5 and TRBJ2-5; TRBD2 agrees at 13 bases. CDR3 size: 14 residues. After removal of 6 bases from V and 5 bases from J, the junction contained 3 bases not matched to a gene. The germline gives CDR1 MNHEY, CDR2 SVGAGI. Here the CDR3 DNA reads TGTGCCAGCAGAGGACTAGCGGGAGTTGAGACCCAGTACTTC. Residues: CASRGLAGVETQYF.

Here the CDR3 reads CASSPRFGSEETGELFF. CDR3 in DNA: TGTGCCAGCTCACCACGTTTTGGGAGCGAGGAGACCGGGGAGCTGTTTTTT. This chain uses TRBV18 with TRBJ2-2, with D possibly matching TRBD2 (5 bases). CDR3 length: 17 residues. Germline V gene data show CDR1 as KGHSH and CDR2 as LQKENI. V was trimmed by 1 base and J by 5 bases, leaving 17 bases between them.

The genes are TRBV30 and TRBJ2-7; 10 bases are a match to TRBD1. The CDR3 extends over 13 amino acids. V trimming: 3 bases; J trimming: 5 bases; junction bases outside the gene matches: 4. Germline CDR1 and CDR2: GTSNPN and SVGIG (reference sequence). For the CDR3, the DNA is TGTGCCTGGAGAGGGACAGGGGCCCACGAGCAGTACTTC. It codes for CAWRGTGAHEQYF. Supplemented by reference TRBV30 and TRBJ2-7, the full variable domain reads SQTIHQWPATLVQPVGSPLSLECTVEGTSNPNLYWYRQAAGRGLQLLFYSVGIGQISSEVPQNLSASRPQDRQFILSSKKLLLSDSGFYLCAWRGTGAHEQYFGPGTRLTVT.

V and J are TRBV27 and TRBJ1-1; no firm D call. The germline V and J ends were trimmed by 7 bases and 6 bases, with 15 bases remaining between them. CDR1 is MNHEY, CDR2 SMNVEV, per germline (reference sequence). This CDR3 comprises 13 residues. CDR3 region: CASIPSRGSEAFF. CDR3 nucleotides: TGTGCCAGCATCCCTAGCCGGGGATCTGAAGCTTTCTTT.

A note on this clone: Other DNA sequences within the sample encode an identical CDR3. V and J are TRBV30 and TRBJ2-7, with D perhaps matching TRBD2 (5 bases). The CDR3 contains 11 residues. Germline V CDR1 and CDR2: GTSNPN, SVGIG (reference sequence). Trimming shortened V by 0 bases and J by 6 bases, and 6 bases separated the two germline ends. The CDR3 sequence: CAWSVGGEQYF. The CDR3 region has the DNA TGTGCCTGGAGTGTAGGAGGCGAGCAGTACTTC.

The CDR3 DNA follows: TGCGCCAGCAGCCAAGACCCAGACAGGAGGTATAGCAATCAGCCCCAGCATTTT. This codes for CASSQDPDRRYSNQPQHF. The genes are TRBV4-1 and TRBJ1-5; TRBD1 might be the D (6 bases). V was clipped by 0 bases and J by 0 bases, with 15 bases between them. This CDR3 comprises 18 residues. Germline CDR1 reads MGHRA; CDR2 reads YSYEKL.